Each of the 5 T cell receptor beta chains below was sequenced from the same sample in a study of early T cells in non-severe SARS-CoV-2 infection. A single record per CDR3 protein comes from TCRdb applying MiXCR to the 5' RACE reads. The sample shows about 31,000 distinct CDR3 sequences, 5% to 7% of them seen only once. The material sequenced was whole blood. The receptors stem from an adult who was a healthcare worker with PCR-confirmed SARS-CoV-2 infection or an uninfected control (not recorded which).

The rearrangement joins TRBV20-1 to TRBJ2-2, with unresolved D. The ends were cut back, 0 bases at V and 5 bases at J, with 7 bases in the middle. CDR3 length: 13 amino acids. CDR1 is DFQATT and CDR2 is SNEGSKA in the germline V gene (reference sequence). The CDR3, as DNA: TGCAGTGCTAGAGATTTTGCGACCGGGGAGCTGTTTTTT. Its translation is CSARDFATGELFF.

The table lists this clonotype with many counts. The chain combines TRBV7-8 with TRBJ2-5, with 8 bases fitting TRBD2. Germline V gene lookup returns CDR1 SGHVS and CDR2 FQNEAQ. V trimming: 3 bases; J trimming: 1 base; junction bases outside the gene matches: 4. The CDR3 is made up of 15 amino acids. Here the CDR3 reads CASSFQRGSQETQYF. The CDR3, as DNA: TGTGCCAGCAGCTTTCAGCGGGGGAGCCAAGAGACCCAGTACTTC. Using reference TRBV7-8 and TRBJ2-5 for the parts outside the CDR3, the full variable domain is GAGVSQSPRYKVAKRGQDVALRCDPISGHVSLFWYQQALGQGPEFLTYFQNEAQLDKSGLPSDRFFAERPEGSVSTLKIQRTQQEDSAVYLCASSFQRGSQETQYFGPGTRLLVL.

This clonotype was seen more than once but under ten times. V usage is TRBV7-2 and J usage is TRBJ2-5; D unclear. This CDR3 is built from 16 residues. Per the germline V gene, CDR1 is SGHTA and CDR2 is FQGNSA. V was trimmed by 1 base and J by 5 bases, leaving 17 bases between them. CDR3 nucleotides: TGTGCCAGCAGCTTAGGGCTCGCCTCGCCCGTGGAGACCCAGTACTTC. It encodes CASSLGLASPVETQYF.

The chain links TRBV7-8 to TRBJ2-5; D is unresolved. The CDR3 totals 11 residues. Germline V CDR1 and CDR2: SGHVS, FQNEAQ. The ends were cut back, 6 bases at V and 5 bases at J, with 7 bases in the middle. The CDR3 is CASSPTETQYF. CDR3 bases: TGTGCCAGCAGTCCGACGGAGACCCAGTACTTC.

The V gene is TRBV18, the J gene TRBJ2-7, with D possibly being TRBD2 (5 bases). Germline V gene lookup returns CDR1 KGHSH and CDR2 LQKENI. The CDR3 spans 14 residues. V was trimmed by 0 bases and J by 2 bases, leaving 8 bases between them. The CDR3 DNA reads TGTGCCAGCTCACCACCGAGCGGAACCTACGAGCAGTACTTC. Translating it yields CASSPPSGTYEQYF.